The 10 T cell receptor beta chains presented below share a single source sample, sequenced in a study of cytomegalovirus exposure and HLA in healthy donors. PCR used 60 Vbeta primers and 13 Jbeta primers. Profiling relied on immunoSEQ multiplex PCR, and the TCRdb table lists in-frame clones only, not all of them. The sample has around 160,000 clones, over 75% seen once; the top ten hold 9.3%. Sequenced input: PBMCs. These receptors came from a man between 18 and 29 years old in good health and CMV-seropositive.

Remarks on this clone: The same CDR3 also results from other DNA sequences found in this sample. V and J are TRBV5-4 and TRBJ1-2, with a weak D call TRBD1 (5 bases). V was pared by 3 bases and J by 2 bases, with 8 bases between. The CDR3 spans 13 residues. Germline V CDR1 and CDR2: SGHNT, YYREEE (reference sequence). CDR3 region: CASSSGQNYGYTF. The CDR3, as DNA: TGTGCCAGCAGCTCAGGACAAAACTATGGCTACACCTTC.

The chain links TRBV19 to TRBJ2-1, with unresolved D. Germline assignment: CDR1 LNHDA and CDR2 SQIVND (reference sequence). Trimming removed 10 bases from V and 0 bases from J, with 13 bases in between. The CDR3 is 14 amino acids. This CDR3 reads CATRAQISYNEQFF. CDR3 sequence (DNA): TGTGCCACCAGAGCGCAGATCTCCTACAATGAGCAGTTCTTC. Based on the CDR3 plus reference TRBV19 and TRBJ2-1, the full variable domain is DGGITQSPKYLFRKEGQNVTLSCEQNLNHDAMYWYRQDPGQGLRLIYYSQIVNDFQKGDIAEGYSVSREKKESFPLTVTSAQKNPTAFYLCATRAQISYNEQFFGPGTRLTVL.

The rearrangement joins TRBV28 to TRBJ2-7; TRBD2 might be the D (5 bases). With 5 bases removed from V and 7 bases from J, the gap between germline ends came to 9 bases. Germline V gene lookup returns CDR1 MDHEN and CDR2 SYDVKM. The CDR3 has 11 residues. CDR3 nucleotides: TGTGCCAGCAGTCCGGGGTGGGAGCAGTACTTC. Translation gives CASSPGWEQYF.

The chain joins TRBV6-1 to TRBJ2-4; a weak D match, TRBD2 (7 bases). CDR3 length: 14 amino acids. Germline V gives CDR1 MNHNS, CDR2 SASEGT. V was trimmed by 6 bases and J by 6 bases, leaving 15 bases between them. CDR3 sequence: CASSARGGRNIQYF. DNA for the CDR3: TGTGCCAGCAGCGCTCGCGGGGGCCGAAACATTCAGTACTTC.

The chain links TRBV5-1 to TRBJ2-3, with 7 bases lining up with TRBD2. CDR3 length: 15 amino acids. The trim removed 3 bases at V and 2 bases at J, leaving 6 bases unmatched. CDR1 is SGHRS and CDR2 is YFSETQ in the germline V gene. The CDR3 spells CASSYTSAATDTQYF. The CDR3 region has the DNA TGCGCCAGCAGCTACACTAGCGCAGCCACAGATACGCAGTATTTT.

This clone came up a few times. V usage is TRBV5-4 and J usage is TRBJ1-1; 9 nucleotides match TRBD1. V lost 3 bases to trimming and J lost 1 base; unmatched junction nucleotides: 1. Germline assignment: CDR1 SGHNT and CDR2 YYREEE (reference sequence). The CDR3 runs to 14 residues. The CDR3 protein is CASSSTGGNTEAFF. CDR3 sequence (DNA): TGTGCCAGCAGCTCGACAGGGGGGAACACTGAAGCTTTCTTT.

This chain connects TRBV23-1 to TRBJ2-7; a possible D gene is TRBD2 (6 bases). TRBV23-1 qualifies as an ORF whose function is uncertain. The CDR3 covers 13 residues. V lost 4 bases to trimming and J lost 4 bases, with 11 bases between them. CDR3 in amino acids: CASSLTGLYEQYF. CDR3 nucleotides: TGCGCCAGCAGTCTCACGGGACTGTACGAGCAGTACTTC.

This sequence joins TRBV7-9 and TRBJ2-1; 11 nucleotides agree with TRBD2. The CDR3 length is 18 residues. The germline V gene has CDR1 SEHNR and CDR2 FQNEAQ (reference sequence). V lost 6 bases, J lost 3 bases, and 13 bases stayed unmatched. CDR3 DNA sequence: TGTGCCAGCAGGCTTCTAGCGGGGGGCTCCACCCTCTACAATGAGCAGTTCTTC. It encodes CASRLLAGGSTLYNEQFF.

The chain combines TRBV25-1 with TRBJ2-1; D is unresolved. The CDR3 is made up of 12 amino acids. Germline V gene data show CDR1 as MGHDK and CDR2 as SYGVNS. Trimming cost V 3 bases and J 12 bases, with 12 bases left between them. The CDR3 is CASSESVVRQFF. The CDR3 nucleotides read TGTGCCAGCAGTGAGAGTGTGGTCCGGCAGTTCTTC.

The CDR3 is CASSRMTGAASDTQYF. In DNA, the CDR3 is TGTGCCAGTAGTAGGATGACAGGGGCCGCATCAGATACGCAGTATTTT. The chain links TRBV19 to TRBJ2-3, with 8 positions matching TRBD1. The CDR3 is 16 amino acids. V was pared by 4 bases and J by 4 bases, with 10 bases of the junction left unmatched. Germline CDR1 and CDR2: LNHDA and SQIVND (reference sequence).